This T cell receptor (beta chain) originates from a study of blood T cell repertoires in COVID-19. Cohorts were based on clinical histories the participants reported. Recovered participants had two consecutive negative NP/OP PCR tests, healthcare professional clearance, or symptom resolution. The sample holds one count of this clone. V was trimmed by 7 bases and J by 3 bases, leaving 10 bases between them. This CDR3 has 12 residues. Original data processing: The authors estimated nucleated cell counts from reference gene primer amplification. The repertoire was sequenced with immunoSEQ multiplex PCR; TCRdb's copy has only in-frame clones and lacks some. V and J calls and clone size are given by that table; D and trimming were obtained from the DNA. The sample gives about 330,000 clones, about 90% of which show up once; over 4.5% is in the top ten.

This receptor was taken from a man in his thirties or forties who had recovered from COVID-19. The sequenced sample was PBMCs or T cells enriched from blood (not recorded which). V usage is TRBV12-3 or TRBV12-4 and J usage is TRBJ2-7, with D perhaps TRBD2 (6 bases). CDR3 region: CASTGGDYEQYF. CDR3 DNA: TGTGCCAGCACCGGAGGGGACTACGAGCAGTACTTC.